There are a few counts of the clone carrying this T cell receptor beta chain. What it binds is unknown. The sample comes from a study of type 1 regulatory T cells. Study summary: This in vitro CD4 product, T-allo10, is enriched for Tr1 cells and alloantigen-specific.

TCRdb used MiXCR to reprocess the reads, holding one entry per CDR3 protein. Of 60,000 to 75,000 distinct CDR3 sequences detected, around 20% appear once; the ten largest clones hold less than 10%. The CDR3 runs 14 residues. Per germline, CDR1 MDHEN and CDR2 SYDVKM. The ends were cut back, 3 bases at V and 1 base at J, with 10 bases in the middle. Study results and caveats: Type 1 regulatory T cells had a more restricted TCR repertoire than non-type 1 regulatory T cells.

The source material was cultured type 1 regulatory T (Tr1) cells, either the whole culture or a sorted fraction (not recorded which). This receptor was taken from a human donor in good health. The chain carries TRBV28 and TRBJ2-7; a possible D gene is TRBD1 (5 bases). The CDR3 bases are TGTGCCAGCAGTTTGACAGCCTTTTCCTACGAGCAGTACTTC. It is translated as CASSLTAFSYEQYF.